This T cell receptor (beta chain) was retrieved from a study of T-cell memory formation after mild COVID-19. Amplification by 5'RACE using constant-segment primers produced TCR alpha and TCR beta cDNA libraries that carried sample barcodes and UMIs. In TCRdb, the 5' RACE reads were re-called with MiXCR into one record per CDR3 protein. Of around 340,000 distinct CDR3 sequences listed, roughly 21% are singletons. Whole-study findings and limits: Clones contracting day 15 to 85 were balanced CD4/CD8; later expanders leaned CD4+. Within pre-infection memory, some responding clones were found, suggesting cross-reactive memory joined. Second-wave clones peaking on day 37 lacked confirmed SARS-CoV-2 specificity.

This clonotype was counted only a few times. Its antigen is not known. This sequence was found in an adult woman who had mild COVID-19 (a few samples of this study predate the infection). Cell type and time point are not known. Sequencing input: PBMCs or a T cell subset sorted from them (not recorded which).

The CDR3 is CSAPGLVSGELFF. In nucleotides, the CDR3 is TGCAGTGCCCCCGGACTAGTATCCGGGGAGCTGTTTTTT. This chain links TRBV20-1 with TRBJ2-2, with TRBD2 matching over 7 bases. V was clipped by 6 bases and J by 6 bases; unmatched bases: 7. The V gene's germline CDR1 is DFQATT and CDR2 SNEGSKA (reference sequence). This CDR3 spans 13 amino acids.